The T cell receptor (beta chain) under discussion was sequenced for a study of CD8 T cells in Susac syndrome. Blood CD8+ and CD4+ T cells underwent high-throughput TCR beta sequencing. Roughly 0.45 to 1 ug RNA was reverse transcribed with random hexamers. TCRdb processed the immunoSEQ multiplex PCR reads anew with MiXCR; each CDR3 protein has one entry. This sample has roughly 130,000 distinct CDR3 sequences, with roughly 94% found just once. This sequence originates from a human donor with multiple sclerosis. Input material: CD4+ T cells from PBMCs.

CDR3 DNA: TGTGCCAGCAGCCCCCGACAGGGAAGGGAAAAACTGTTTTTT. Residues: CASSPRQGREKLFF. The chain is built from TRBV7-6 and TRBJ1-4; 7 positions agree with TRBD1. This CDR3 contains 14 residues. CDR1 is SGHVS, CDR2 FNYEAQ, per germline. Unmatched junction bases numbered 8, after V lost 5 bases and J lost 8 bases.